One and the same sample provided the 24 T cell receptor beta chains below, sequenced in a study of blood T cells in healthy people across ages. Together with a sample-barcoded 5' primer, a J-beta primer mix was included in a second PCR lasting roughly 6 to 12 cycles. One entry per CDR3 protein results from TCRdb running MiXCR on the 5' RACE reads. The sample has some 1.1 million distinct CDR3 sequences; more than 30% are singletons. The sequencing sample was made of blood. Every receptor here comes from a man aged 18 to 35 in good health.

This clonotype has only a few counts. The chain couples TRBV2 to TRBJ2-5; 10 nucleotides match TRBD1. The better agreement between TRBJ2-7 and the DNA end casts doubt on the J call. The CDR3 has 13 residues. CDR1 SNHLY and CDR2 FYNNEI come from the germline V gene. The CDR3 region has the DNA TGTGCCAGCGGGACAGGGGAAAGCTACGAGCAGTACTTC. Its translation: CASGTGESYEQYF.

This clonotype was observed a handful of times. The chain uses TRBV5-1 and TRBJ2-1; maybe TRBD1 (5 bases). CDR3 size: 11 residues. Per germline, CDR1 SGHRS and CDR2 YFSETQ. The V gene lost 0 bases and the J gene lost 13 bases, with 8 bases spanning the gap. DNA of the CDR3: TGCGCCAGCAGCTTGGACAGGAATCAGTTCTTC. Translation gives CASSLDRNQFF.

This chain connects TRBV29-1 to TRBJ2-5; no definite D call. From germline, CDR1 is SQVTM and CDR2 ANQGSEA. The CDR3 is made up of 12 amino acids. Between the trimmed V and J ends, which lost 2 bases and 2 bases, there was a span of 6 bases. The CDR3 sequence: CSVERRQETQYF. CDR3 DNA: TGCAGCGTTGAAAGACGACAAGAGACCCAGTACTTC.

V usage is TRBV6-6 and J usage is TRBJ1-4; D might be TRBD1 (6 bases). Per germline, CDR1 MNHNY and CDR2 SVGAGI (reference sequence). The CDR3 extends over 14 amino acids. V was shortened by 5 bases and J by 8 bases, with 15 bases between the two germline ends. The DNA for the CDR3 is TGTGCCAGCAGTCCCGAGGGGGGACGGGAAAAACTGTTTTTT. It specifies CASSPEGGREKLFF.

To note about this clonotype: A read error may explain this, as a much larger clone is one base away. The rearrangement joins TRBV7-2 to TRBJ2-5; 8 positions agree with TRBD1. In germline, CDR1 is SGHTA, CDR2 FQGNSA. The CDR3 runs to 14 residues. In DNA form, the CDR3 reads TGTGCCAGCAGCTTACAGGGGGCTCAAGAGACCCCGTACTTC. Its protein product is CASSLQGAQETPYF.

The V and J genes are TRBV28 and TRBJ1-2, with TRBD1 matching 10 bases. There are 15 residues in the CDR3. The germline CDR1 and CDR2 sequences are MDHEN and SYDVKM. With 5 bases clipped from V and 4 bases from J, the junction kept 7 bases outside the gene matches. The CDR3: CASSVTGTGVYGYTF. In DNA form, the CDR3 reads TGTGCCAGCAGTGTCACCGGGACAGGGGTCTATGGCTACACCTTC.

The genes are TRBV30 and TRBJ1-2; D remains ambiguous. Per the germline V gene, CDR1 is GTSNPN and CDR2 is SVGIG (reference sequence). The CDR3 has 13 residues. Trimming pared 8 bases from V and 1 base from J, leaving 14 bases between. The CDR3, as DNA: TGTGCCGGGGAGGACGGAATTAACTATGGCTACACCTTC. Its protein is CAGEDGINYGYTF.

The chain carries TRBV6-6 and TRBJ2-1, with a tentative D call TRBD2 (6 bases). Germline-derived CDR1 and CDR2 are MNHNY and SVGAGI (reference sequence). The V gene lost 6 bases and the J gene lost 5 bases, with 20 bases spanning the gap. CDR3 length: 16 residues. As DNA, the CDR3 is TGTGCCAGCAGCCTGAACCGGGACTCCGTAAACAATGAGCAGTTCTTC. Protein sequence: CASSLNRDSVNNEQFF.

This rearrangement joins TRBV7-2 to TRBJ2-3, with 14 bases lining up with TRBD2. The CDR3 totals 17 residues. V was clipped by 0 bases and J by 6 bases; unmatched bases: 5. The germline gives CDR1 SGHTA, CDR2 FQGNSA. The CDR3 reads CASSLAGTSGGVDTQYF. For the CDR3, the DNA is TGTGCCAGCAGCTTAGCAGGGACTAGCGGGGGAGTTGATACGCAGTATTTT. Variable domain in full (rest from reference TRBV7-2 and TRBJ2-3): GAGVSQSPSNKVTEKGKDVELRCDPISGHTALYWYRQSLGQGLEFLIYFQGNSAPDKSGLPSDRFSAERTGGSVSTLTIQRTQQEDSAVYLCASSLAGTSGGVDTQYFGPGTRLTVL.

Only one count was recorded for this clonotype. The junction differs from germline at one of its ends, possibly a read error. This chain connects TRBV7-8 to TRBJ2-4, with TRBD2 as a possible D gene (5 bases). The CDR3 contains 14 residues. Germline assignment: CDR1 SGHVS and CDR2 FQNEAQ. The CDR3 region is CASRFTGAKNIQYF. In nucleotides, the CDR3 is TGTGCCAGCCGCTTTACGGGGGCCAAAAACATTCAGTACTTC.

The sample holds a few counts of this clonotype. The gene calls are TRBV6-5 and TRBJ1-5, with D uncertain. V lost 6 bases, J lost 5 bases, and 17 bases lay in between. Germline V gene data show CDR1 as MNHEY and CDR2 as SVGAGI. The CDR3 is made up of 15 amino acids. The CDR3 loop reads CASRNSKGADQPQHF. The DNA for the CDR3 is TGTGCCAGCAGAAACAGCAAGGGAGCCGATCAGCCCCAGCATTTT.

The chain couples TRBV10-3 to TRBJ2-3, with TRBD2 matching 7 bases. V lost 11 bases and J lost 1; bases outside the gene matches: 6. Looked up from germline, CDR1 is ENHRY and CDR2 is SYGVKD. The CDR3 runs 13 residues. The CDR3 DNA sequence: TGTGCCGACCTAGCGGACCGCACAGATACGCAGTATTTT. Protein sequence: CADLADRTDTQYF.

The chain recombines TRBV20-1 with TRBJ1-5; D is ambiguous. This CDR3 comprises 14 residues. V was clipped by 3 bases and J by 1 base, with 10 bases between them. Germline CDR1 is DFQATT and CDR2 is SNEGSKA (reference sequence). The CDR3 spells CSASRPGSNQPQHF. The CDR3 DNA reads as TGCAGTGCTAGTCGTCCAGGAAGCAATCAGCCCCAGCATTTT.

The chain couples TRBV4-1 to TRBJ2-4; TRBD1 matches 8 bases. The V segment lost 0 bases and the J segment 2 bases; nucleotides outside the gene matches: 15. Looked up from germline, CDR1 is MGHRA and CDR2 is YSYEKL. This CDR3 is 20 amino acids long. The DNA for the CDR3 is TGCGCCAGCAGCCAAGAGGGGGTGGGGCAGGGGGCTATAACCAAAAACATTCAGTACTTC. Protein: CASSQEGVGQGAITKNIQYF.

This chain uses TRBV12-3 or TRBV12-4 with TRBJ1-2; unclear D gene. V was clipped by 4 bases and J by 4 bases, with 10 bases between them. The CDR3 loop spans 13 amino acids. CDR3 DNA sequence: TGTGCCAGCAGTTCTAGGGAAGGCTATGGCTACACCTTC. Amino acid sequence: CASSSREGYGYTF.

This clonotype was picked up one time. The chain carries TRBV7-2 and TRBJ1-1; perhaps TRBD1 as D (6 bases). The V end was cut by 0 bases, the J end by 4 bases, with 12 bases between. The germline V gene encodes CDR1 SGHTA and CDR2 FQGNSA. The CDR3 is 15 residues long. CDR3 nucleotide sequence: TGTGCCAGCAGCTTAGCCCAGGGGCTAGTCACTGAAGCTTTCTTT. It translates to CASSLAQGLVTEAFF.

V and J are TRBV11-2 and TRBJ1-2; a possible D gene is TRBD1 (5 bases). CDR1 is SGHAT and CDR2 is FQNNGV in the germline V gene. The germline V and J ends were trimmed by 5 bases and 4 bases, with 14 bases remaining between them. The CDR3 covers 14 residues. CDR3 protein: CASSELTGPYGYTF. DNA for the CDR3: TGTGCCAGCAGCGAATTAACAGGCCCCTATGGCTACACCTTC.

V gene TRBV9 combines with J gene TRBJ1-2; D remains unclear. The length of the CDR3 is 17 residues. V was shortened by 0 bases and J by 6 bases, with 21 bases between the two germline ends. Per the germline V gene, CDR1 is SGDLS and CDR2 is YYNGEE. CDR3 bases: TGTGCCAGCAGCGTAGATAGTTTCGAGGGCGCTTCAAATGGCTACACCTTC. Protein sequence: CASSVDSFEGASNGYTF.

Points on this clonotype: One junction end disagrees with the germline gene, perhaps due to a read error. The V call is TRBV20-1, the J call TRBJ2-5; a weak D match, TRBD2 (5 bases). The CDR3 consists of 16 residues. Germline lookup yields CDR1 DFQATT and CDR2 SNEGSKA (reference sequence). The CDR3 sequence: CGARPGGAPGQETQYF. The CDR3 DNA reads TGCGGTGCTAGACCTGGAGGCGCACCAGGACAAGAGACCCAGTACTTC.

The chain links TRBV12-3 or TRBV12-4 to TRBJ2-6; 7 positions match TRBD1. Trimming took 6 bases from V and 2 from J; bases not matched to a gene: 4. The CDR3 length is 15 residues. CDR3 region: CASRKTGAGANVLTF. Here the CDR3 DNA reads TGTGCCAGCAGAAAAACAGGGGCTGGGGCCAACGTCCTGACTTTC.

This clonotype turned up a few times. The chain is built from TRBV4-2 and TRBJ2-2; D is unresolved. Germline loops: CDR1 LGHNA, CDR2 YNFKEQ. This CDR3 contains 15 residues. V was trimmed by 0 bases and J by 7 bases, leaving 12 bases between them. CDR3: CASSQDLTKSGELFF. Written as DNA, the CDR3 is TGTGCCAGCAGCCAAGATTTAACGAAAAGCGGGGAGCTGTTTTTT.

This sequence joins TRBV20-1 and TRBJ2-3, with 8 bases lining up with TRBD2. This CDR3 region has 13 residues. Germline lookup yields CDR1 DFQATT and CDR2 SNEGSKA (reference sequence). V lost 4 bases and J lost 9; bases outside the gene matches: 9. Written as DNA, the CDR3 is TGCAGTGCTATTCCCACTAGCGGACGAACGCAGTATTTT. This codes for CSAIPTSGRTQYF.

This clonotype was counted many times. One end of the junction fails to match germline, which may point to a read error. V gene TRBV4-2 combines with J gene TRBJ2-3, with TRBD2 identical over 7 bases. Germline V gene data show CDR1 as LGHNA and CDR2 as YNFKEQ. CDR3 length: 14 residues. The CDR3 reads CASSQGRDTDTQYF. CDR3 in DNA: TGCGCCAGCAGCCAAGGGAGGGACACAGATACGCAGTATTTT.

The chain joins TRBV3-1 to TRBJ2-1, with D possibly matching TRBD1 (6 bases). The CDR3 extends over 16 amino acids. Germline CDR1 and CDR2: LGHDT and YNNKEL (reference sequence). Trimming took off 0 bases at V and 7 bases at J, with 16 bases between the two ends. As DNA, the CDR3 is TGTGCCAGCAGCCAAGACGCCGGACAGTTACTTAATGAGCAGTTCTTC. This sequence encodes CASSQDAGQLLNEQFF.